This paragraph reports one TCR beta chain. Its antigen is currently not known. Base qualities are not provided; no much larger clone lies one nucleotide away. This specimen comes from a study of T cell repertoires in ileal Crohn's disease (dated by TCRdb to the late 2010s). About the investigation overall: At the time of surgery, roughly 35% of patients were active smokers, and the median duration of disease was 7.9 years. Surgery was performed for a complication in all patients, with stricturing disease in roughly 61% and penetrating disease in 39%. Roughly half of the patients were given postoperative therapy, with 15 to 20 on anti-TNF agents and about a dozen on thiopurines. TCR repertoire analysis was performed in some 60 Crohn's disease patients drawn from a prospective multicentre cohort. The study was conducted in parallel with a multicentre cohort built to find predictors of early endoscopic recurrence after ileocolonic resection. A Rutgeerts score higher than i0 was the definition used for endoscopic postoperative recurrence. A total of approximately 170 mucosal samples from 57 patients were sequenced, collected from several sites on the surgical specimen and at postoperative endoscopy.

For commercial TCRB immunosequencing, around 0.5 micrograms of biopsy DNA were submitted for each sample. Adaptive Biotechnology amplified the CDR3 regions from genomic DNA with a two-step multiplex PCR designed to control amplification bias. Primers covering every V and J gene segment were used in the first PCR, while barcodes and Illumina adapters were added in the second PCR. CDR3 libraries were sequenced using an Illumina instrument. In the paper's pipeline: The analysis used both the pipelines supplied by the vendor and custom analysis of the raw data in R/Bioconductor with R version 3.3.0. Clonality, ranging from 0 to 1, was calculated as the inverse of the normalised Shannon entropy of all productive clones. High-frequency clones were defined as the share of the repertoire occupied by the top 100 clones, with only clones passing a 95% confidence test being retained. Overlap between samples was measured with the Morisita-Horn index, while repertoire diversity was measured with the Simpson index. The source is immuneACCESS, and TCRdb retained only in-frame sequences with V and J called. Part of the clones is not carried over; for the studies checked, unresolved V genes explain less than half of this, and the remainder is unexplained. The V and J calls and the clone size are those of that table, but D and trimming were determined from the DNA. The sample contains tens of thousands of clones, about 81% of them found a single time. The ten largest make up roughly 5.5% of the sample.

From the germline V gene, CDR1 is ENHRY and CDR2 is SYGVKD. The CDR3 spans 12 residues, from the cysteine through the phenylalanine. Only the CDR3 DNA is retained, 36 bases long and in frame from the first base. From V the trimming removes 10 bases and from J it removes 5 bases, while the gene matches leave 7 bases of the junction unaccounted for. The study at large found these results: Mucosal CD4 and CD8 T cells were sorted and sequenced only in a subgroup of patients, the size of which was not stated. Endoscopic recurrence was found to be associated with higher high-frequency clone percentages at surgery, and recurrence was observed in all patients with clonality above 26.8% (18/57). Compared with CD4 T cells, sorted CD8 T cells contained more high-frequency clones, which suggests that the mucosal expansions were mostly CD8. Compared with non-smokers, patients who were active smokers at surgery showed a significantly higher proportion of clonal expansions (roughly 24% vs 19%, p=0.02).

To be eligible, patients had to be adults with ileal or ileocolonic Crohn's disease and an indication for ileocolonic resection. Whole ileal mucosal biopsies were kept frozen at -80 degrees C prior to DNA extraction. Genomic DNA was isolated from frozen whole biopsies using a TRizol-based method, and the DNA was quantified with a NanoDrop 2000 spectrophotometer. The chain is made from TRBV10-3 and TRBJ1-1, and 7 bases in between align with TRBD1. The specimen sequenced was ileal tissue. The clonotype was recovered from an adult with Crohn's disease. The base sequence is TGTGCCACCCAGGGGGTTAGGACTGAAGCTTTCTTT. Translated, this gives CATQGVRTEAFF.